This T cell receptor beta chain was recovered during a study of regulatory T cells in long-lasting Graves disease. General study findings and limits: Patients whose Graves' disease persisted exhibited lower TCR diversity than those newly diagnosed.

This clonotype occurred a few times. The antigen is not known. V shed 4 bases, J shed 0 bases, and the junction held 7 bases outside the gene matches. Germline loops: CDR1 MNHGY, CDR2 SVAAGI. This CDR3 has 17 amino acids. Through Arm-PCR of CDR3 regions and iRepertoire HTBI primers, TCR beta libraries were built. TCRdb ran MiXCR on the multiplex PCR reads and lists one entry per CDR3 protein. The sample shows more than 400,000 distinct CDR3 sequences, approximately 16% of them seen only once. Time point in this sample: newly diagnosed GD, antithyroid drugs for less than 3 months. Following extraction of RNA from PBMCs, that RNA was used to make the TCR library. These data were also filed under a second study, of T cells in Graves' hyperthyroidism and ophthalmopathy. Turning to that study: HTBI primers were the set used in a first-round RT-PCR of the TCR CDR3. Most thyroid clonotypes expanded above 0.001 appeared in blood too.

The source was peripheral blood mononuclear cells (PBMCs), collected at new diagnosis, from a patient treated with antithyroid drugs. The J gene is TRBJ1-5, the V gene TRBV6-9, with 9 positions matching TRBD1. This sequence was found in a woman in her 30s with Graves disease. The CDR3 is CASSSRQGGYSNQPQHF. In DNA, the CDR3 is TGTGCCAGCAGTTCGCGACAGGGGGGATATAGCAATCAGCCCCAGCATTTT.